Each of the 18 T cell receptor beta chains below was sequenced from the same sample in a study of blood T cells in healthy people across ages. Using a J-beta primer mix together with a sample-barcoded 5' primer, a second PCR was run for roughly 6 to 12 cycles. Each CDR3 protein gets one entry after TCRdb re-called the 5' RACE reads with MiXCR. The sample has roughly 1,800,000 distinct CDR3 sequences, roughly 49% seen once. The sequenced sample was blood. The receptor source for this set is a woman between 40 and 50 years old in good health.

The chain employs TRBV11-2 and TRBJ1-2; D ambiguous. The germline gives CDR1 SGHAT, CDR2 FQNNGV. V dropped 3 bases and J dropped 2 bases, with 22 bases sitting between them. The CDR3 covers 18 residues. The CDR3 sequence: CASSFVRWAGEKNYGYTF. The CDR3, as DNA: TGTGCCAGCAGCTTTGTGCGGTGGGCAGGCGAAAAAAACTATGGCTACACCTTC.

This chain links TRBV6-5 with TRBJ1-2; 9 nucleotides line up with TRBD1. Losses at the gene ends were 2 bases for V and 5 bases for J; bases not matched to a gene: 6. The CDR3 is 15 amino acids. The V gene's germline CDR1 is MNHEY and CDR2 SVGAGI. This CDR3 reads CASSYRDRVGYGYTF. The CDR3 region has the DNA TGTGCCAGCAGTTACCGGGACAGGGTGGGATATGGCTACACCTTC.

This chain uses TRBV24-1 with TRBJ2-6; 8 nucleotides line up with TRBD1. V dropped 2 bases and J dropped 0; count of bases not matched to a gene: 11. The V gene's germline CDR1 is KGHDR and CDR2 SFDVKD. The CDR3 extends over 20 amino acids. CDR3 in DNA: TGTGCCACCAGTGATTCTCCCGGGACAGGAGAACACTCTGGGGCCAACGTCCTGACTTTC. Translating gives CATSDSPGTGEHSGANVLTF.

Many counts were recorded for this clonotype. This rearrangement joins TRBV5-1 to TRBJ2-5; D gene ambiguous. Germline CDR1 reads SGHRS; CDR2 reads YFSETQ. The CDR3 spans 13 residues. Trimming removed 5 bases from V and 1 base from J, with 9 bases in between. The CDR3 region is CASSQTRQETQYF. DNA of the CDR3: TGCGCCAGCAGTCAGACCCGCCAAGAGACCCAGTACTTC.

The rearrangement uses TRBV7-8 and TRBJ1-5, with 7 positions matching TRBD1. Germline V gene data show CDR1 as SGHVS and CDR2 as FQNEAQ. The V gene end was trimmed by 1 base and the J gene end by 0 bases; junction bases not matched to a gene: 6. This CDR3 contains 17 residues. CDR3 bases: TGTGCCAGCAGCTTAGAGGGACAGCTCTATAGCAATCAGCCCCAGCATTTT. This translates into CASSLEGQLYSNQPQHF.

The chain has TRBV4-2 and TRBJ2-3; D remains unclear. V lost 1 base and J lost 4, with 18 bases in between. The CDR3 spans 17 residues. CDR1 and CDR2 from the germline V gene are LGHNA and YNFKEQ. The CDR3 coding sequence is TGTGCCAGCAGCCAAGCTGGTCGGCCAACATATCCAGATACGCAGTATTTT. This sequence encodes CASSQAGRPTYPDTQYF.

V and J are TRBV29-1 and TRBJ2-1, with D possibly TRBD1 on 5 matching bases. V dropped 4 bases and J dropped 0 bases, with 13 bases sitting between them. CDR1 and CDR2 from the germline V gene are SQVTM and ANQGSEA. The CDR3 loop spans 15 amino acids. In DNA, the CDR3 is TGCAGCGTTGGGGGCCAGGGTGGCTCCTACAATGAGCAGTTCTTC. This encodes CSVGGQGGSYNEQFF.

This clonotype was found a few times. The chain has TRBV29-1 and TRBJ2-4; TRBD1 aligns across 10 bases. J lost 9 bases, V lost 6 bases, and 17 bases had no gene match. The CDR3 runs 16 residues. Germline V CDR1 and CDR2: SQVTM, ANQGSEA. CDR3 coding DNA: TGCAGCGTCGCAAAATCTGGGACAGGGGTTTCGAGCATTCAGTACTTC. Translating it yields CSVAKSGTGVSSIQYF.

The CDR3 DNA reads as TGCGCCAGCAGCCATCACGGGGTTTTGGAAGGCTACACCTTC. It is translated as CASSHHGVLEGYTF. The rearrangement links TRBV4-1 to TRBJ1-2; D is uncertain. CDR3 size: 14 residues. Per germline, CDR1 MGHRA and CDR2 YSYEKL. V lost 3 bases to trimming and J lost 8 bases, with 16 bases between them.

The chain has TRBV25-1 and TRBJ1-3, with a tentative D call TRBD1 (5 bases). The V gene lost 2 bases and the J gene lost 3 bases, with 20 bases spanning the gap. Germline lookup yields CDR1 MGHDK and CDR2 SYGVNS. The CDR3 spans 18 residues. Here the CDR3 reads CASSETGPGGSRGNTIYF. CDR3 sequence (DNA): TGTGCCAGCAGTGAAACGGGGCCCGGAGGCTCTCGTGGAAACACCATATATTTT. The variable domain in full, with the rest retrieved from reference TRBV25-1 and TRBJ1-3, is EADIYQTPRYLVIGTGKKITLECSQTMGHDKMYWYQQDPGMELHLIHYSYGVNSTEKGDLSSESTVSRIRTEHFPLTLESARPSHTSQYLCASSETGPGGSRGNTIYFGEGSWLTVV.

V is TRBV20-1 and J is TRBJ2-3; D possibly uses TRBD1 or TRBD2 (6 bases each). This CDR3 has 12 amino acids. The germline CDR1 and CDR2 sequences are DFQATT and SNEGSKA (reference sequence). V shed 6 bases and J shed 7 bases, with 14 bases lying between them. CDR3 DNA sequence: TGCAGTGCCCAGAGGGGGGAGAATACGCAGTATTTT. This translates into CSAQRGENTQYF.

A single count supports this clonotype. V gene TRBV7-2 combines with J gene TRBJ1-1; 7 positions match TRBD1. The CDR3 consists of 16 residues. Germline V gives CDR1 SGHTA, CDR2 FQGNSA. With 1 base clipped from V and 0 bases from J, the junction kept 5 bases outside the gene matches. CDR3 in DNA: TGTGCCAGCAGCTTAGGTCCAGGGGGGATGAACACTGAAGCTTTCTTT. This gives the protein CASSLGPGGMNTEAFF.

This CDR3 is CASRPGQGNFSPLHF. The CDR3 DNA reads as TGTGCCAGCAGACCGGGACAGGGGAATTTTTCACCCCTCCACTTT. The rearrangement links TRBV2 to TRBJ1-6; 10 bases line up with TRBD1. V gave up 6 bases and J gave up 9 bases; unmatched junction bases: 8. The CDR3 loop spans 15 amino acids. CDR1 SNHLY and CDR2 FYNNEI come from the germline V gene.

V gene TRBV12-3 or TRBV12-4 combines with J gene TRBJ2-7; 7 bases match TRBD2. V shed 5 bases and J 2 bases; nucleotides not matched to a gene: 6. The CDR3 is 14 residues long. The CDR3 region is CASSTSGRAYEQYF. In DNA, the CDR3 is TGTGCCAGCAGTACCTCAGGGAGGGCCTACGAGCAGTACTTC.

The J gene is TRBJ2-1, the V gene TRBV18, with D perhaps assigned TRBD1 or TRBD2 (5 bases each). The V end was cut by 5 bases, the J end by 5 bases, with 13 bases between. The CDR3 is 14 residues long. Germline values: CDR1 KGHSH, CDR2 LQKENI. The CDR3 sequence is CASSRDPANNEQFF. The CDR3 DNA reads as TGTGCCAGCTCAAGGGACCCCGCCAACAATGAGCAGTTCTTC.

Only a few counts were recorded for this clonotype. This chain connects TRBV29-1 to TRBJ2-1; possible D gene TRBD1, 6 bases. Germline loops: CDR1 SQVTM, CDR2 ANQGSEA. CDR3 size: 12 residues. Trimming removed 6 bases at V and 4 bases at J, with 10 bases between. CDR3 loop: CSVGDIYNEQFF. Here the CDR3 DNA reads TGCAGCGTGGGGGACATATACAATGAGCAGTTCTTC.

This sequence joins TRBV27 and TRBJ2-5; a weak D match, TRBD2 (7 bases). Trimming stripped 2 bases from V and 4 bases from J, with 11 bases between. Germline V gives CDR1 MNHEY, CDR2 SMNVEV (reference sequence). The CDR3 consists of 14 residues. CDR3 residues: CASSLGGAVETQYF. CDR3 bases: TGTGCCAGCAGTTTAGGGGGGGCCGTAGAGACCCAGTACTTC.

This chain connects TRBV14 to TRBJ1-4; unclear D gene. Germline V gives CDR1 SGHDN, CDR2 FVKESK. Trimming cost V 2 bases and J 7 bases, with 2 bases left between them. This CDR3 spans 11 amino acids. Here the CDR3 DNA reads TGTGCCAGCAGCCAACGTGAAAAACTGTTTTTT. Its translation is CASSQREKLFF.